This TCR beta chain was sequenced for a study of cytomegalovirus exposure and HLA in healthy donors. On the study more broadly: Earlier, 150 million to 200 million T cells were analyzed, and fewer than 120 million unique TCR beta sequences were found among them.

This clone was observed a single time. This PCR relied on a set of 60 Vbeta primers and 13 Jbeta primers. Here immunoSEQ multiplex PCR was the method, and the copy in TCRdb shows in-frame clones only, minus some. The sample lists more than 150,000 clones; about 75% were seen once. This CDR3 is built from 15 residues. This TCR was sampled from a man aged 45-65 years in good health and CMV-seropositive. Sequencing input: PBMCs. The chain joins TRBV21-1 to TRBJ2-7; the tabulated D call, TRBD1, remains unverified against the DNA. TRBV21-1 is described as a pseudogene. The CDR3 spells CARASQTGRKNEQYV. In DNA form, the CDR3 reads TGTGCCAGAGCTTCCCAGACAGGTCGCAAGAACGAGCAGTACGTC.